A single sample gave rise to the 29 T cell receptor beta chains below, sequenced in a study of cytomegalovirus exposure and HLA in healthy donors. Amplification used 60 Vbeta primers and 13 Jbeta primers. Clones were sequenced by immunoSEQ multiplex PCR, and TCRdb holds only the in-frame ones, with some missing. The sample shows 73,000 or so clones, roughly 77% of them seen only once. The sample consisted of PBMCs. Receptors originate from a human donor in good health.

This chain connects TRBV27 to TRBJ2-7, with 9 bases that match TRBD2. V shed 7 bases and J 2 bases; nucleotides not matched to a gene: 6. The CDR3 has 14 residues. Looked up from germline, CDR1 is MNHEY and CDR2 is SMNVEV (reference sequence). The DNA for the CDR3 is TGTGCCAGCAATAGCGGGGGCCAGGCCTACGAGCAGTACTTC. This gives the protein CASNSGGQAYEQYF.

The J gene is TRBJ1-3, the V gene TRBV5-4, with D perhaps matching TRBD1 (6 bases). CDR3 length: 16 residues. From germline, CDR1 is SGHNT and CDR2 YYREEE (reference sequence). Trimming took off 0 bases at V and 0 bases at J, with 10 bases between the two ends. The CDR3 nucleotides are TGTGCCAGCAGCTTGGGGGGGCTGAGCTCTGGAAACACCATATATTTT. Translating gives CASSLGGLSSGNTIYF.

The chain recombines TRBV19 with TRBJ1-1; weak D call: TRBD1 (5 bases). Germline V CDR1 and CDR2: LNHDA, SQIVND (reference sequence). Between the trimmed V and J ends, which lost 9 bases and 3 bases, there was a span of 14 bases. The CDR3 has 13 amino acids. CDR3 sequence reads: CASSFTGDTEAFF. The CDR3 nucleotides read TGTGCCAGCAGTTTCACGGGGGACACTGAAGCTTTCTTT.

Only a few counts were recorded for this clone. The chain carries TRBV2 and TRBJ1-6, with TRBD1 as a possible D gene (6 bases). V was cut by 7 bases and J by 0 bases, with 13 bases left in between. The CDR3 contains 16 residues. Per the germline V gene, CDR1 is SNHLY and CDR2 is FYNNEI. CDR3 DNA: TGTGCCAGCAAGCAGGGGATCTCCTCCTATAATTCACCCCTCCACTTT. Its protein product is CASKQGISSYNSPLHF.

This chain connects TRBV6-5 to TRBJ2-1; no reliable D call. CDR1 MNHEY and CDR2 SVGAGI come from the germline V gene. This CDR3 is built from 13 residues. Trimming removed 2 bases at V and 6 bases at J, with 8 bases between. CDR3 coding DNA: TGTGCCAGCAGTTACGTACCTACCAATGAGCAGTTCTTC. This translates into CASSYVPTNEQFF.

The chain combines TRBV2 with TRBJ1-4; D gene unclear. V lost 10 bases and J 5 bases, leaving 17 bases between the germline ends. CDR1 is SNHLY, CDR2 FYNNEI, per germline. The CDR3 is 14 residues long. As DNA, the CDR3 is TGTGCCATCAGGAGAAATTATGAGAATGAAAAACTGTTTTTT. This sequence encodes CAIRRNYENEKLFF. The full variable domain, completed using reference TRBV2 and TRBJ1-4, is EPEVTQTPSHQVTQMGQEVILRCVPISNHLYFYWYRQILGQKVEFLVSFYNNEISEKSEIFDDQFSVERPDGSNFTLKIRSTKLEDSAMYFCAIRRNYENEKLFFGSGTQLSVL.

This chain connects TRBV28 to TRBJ1-1; D is unresolved. This CDR3 comprises 12 residues. Per the germline V gene, CDR1 is MDHEN and CDR2 is SYDVKM. Deletions cut 5 bases from V and 9 bases from J, with 13 bases between. Here the CDR3 reads CASSTQQIKAFF. The CDR3 region has the DNA TGTGCCAGCAGTACGCAACAGATTAAAGCTTTCTTT.

CDR3 protein: CASSQERRAREQFF. In DNA form, the CDR3 reads TGCGCCAGCAGCCAAGAGAGGAGGGCAAGGGAGCAGTTCTTC. The chain combines TRBV4-1 with TRBJ2-1, with D possibly matching TRBD2 (6 bases). CDR3 length equals 14 residues. Germline-derived CDR1 and CDR2 are MGHRA and YSYEKL. Trimming stripped 0 bases from V and 10 bases from J, with 13 bases between.

The CDR3 bases are TGTGCCAGCAGCTTATATTCCAAGGGGACAGTGCGGGGTAGAAACACCATATATTTT. Protein sequence: CASSLYSKGTVRGRNTIYF. The chain couples TRBV11-2 to TRBJ1-3, with 7 nucleotides matching TRBD1. This CDR3 has 19 amino acids. V lost 2 bases, J lost 5 bases, and 18 bases stayed unmatched. Germline CDR1 is SGHAT and CDR2 is FQNNGV.

The chain employs TRBV6-5 and TRBJ1-3; D is uncertain. V shed 0 bases and J shed 0 bases, with 6 bases lying between them. The length of the CDR3 is 15 residues. Per the germline V gene, CDR1 is MNHEY and CDR2 is SVGAGI. The CDR3 DNA reads TGTGCCAGCAGTTACTCGAGGCTCTCTGGAAACACCATATATTTT. Protein sequence: CASSYSRLSGNTIYF.

The chain combines TRBV28 with TRBJ2-7, with D tentatively TRBD2 (5 bases). This CDR3 comprises 13 residues. Trimming shortened V by 7 bases and J by 5 bases, and 15 bases separated the two germline ends. Germline CDR1 reads MDHEN; CDR2 reads SYDVKM. DNA of the CDR3: TGTGCCAGCACGGACTGGGATGGGAACGAGCAGTACTTC. It specifies CASTDWDGNEQYF.

The chain carries TRBV18 and TRBJ2-1; D may be TRBD1 (5 bases). CDR1 is KGHSH, CDR2 LQKENI, per germline. With 3 bases removed from V and 6 bases from J, the gap between germline ends came to 9 bases. This CDR3 has 13 residues. CDR3 sequence reads: CASSPGQTNEQFF. CDR3 DNA: TGTGCCAGCTCACCCGGACAAACCAATGAGCAGTTCTTC.

The rearrangement joins TRBV19 to TRBJ2-7; TRBD2 matches at 10 bases. Germline lookup yields CDR1 LNHDA and CDR2 SQIVND (reference sequence). This CDR3 region has 15 residues. With 1 base clipped from V and 4 bases from J, the junction kept 4 bases outside the gene matches. The CDR3 protein is CASSIGSSGGYEQYF. The CDR3, as DNA: TGTGCCAGTAGTATAGGATCTAGCGGGGGTTACGAGCAGTACTTC.

The V and J genes are TRBV15 and TRBJ2-5; 7 bases align to TRBD2. V shed 5 bases and J 1 base; nucleotides not matched to a gene: 4. The germline V gene encodes CDR1 LNHNV and CDR2 YYDKDF (reference sequence). This CDR3 is built from 14 residues. In DNA form, the CDR3 reads TGTGCCACCAGCGGCGGGGGAGCCCAAGAGACCCAGTACTTC. This gives the protein CATSGGGAQETQYF.

This chain links TRBV6-1 with TRBJ1-3, with no clear D. Trimming left V 7 bases short and J 2 bases short, with 6 bases between. Germline assignment: CDR1 MNHNS and CDR2 SASEGT. This CDR3 region has 12 residues. CDR3 region: CASIPAGNTIYF. CDR3 nucleotides: TGTGCCAGCATACCGGCTGGAAACACCATATATTTT.

The V call is TRBV5-1, the J call TRBJ1-4, with TRBD1 identical over 7 bases. The length of the CDR3 is 16 residues. V lost 4 bases to trimming and J lost 2 bases; unmatched junction nucleotides: 8. The germline CDR1 and CDR2 sequences are SGHRS and YFSETQ. CDR3 protein: CASSVPTGRTNEKLFF. CDR3 coding DNA: TGCGCCAGCAGCGTACCGACAGGGCGGACTAATGAAAAACTGTTTTTT.

The genes are TRBV7-3 and TRBJ2-1; no firm D call. Germline lookup yields CDR1 SGHTA and CDR2 FQGTGA. The CDR3 extends over 15 amino acids. The V end was cut by 6 bases, the J end by 7 bases, with 19 bases between. The CDR3 region has the DNA TGTGCCAGCAGGGCGGCAGCGACGGTTCGGAATGAGCAGTTCTTC. Its protein product is CASRAAATVRNEQFF.

This rearrangement joins TRBV18 to TRBJ2-5; 13 positions match TRBD2. V lost 1 base and J lost 3; bases outside the gene matches: 5. CDR1 is KGHSH, CDR2 LQKENI, per germline. CDR3 length equals 17 residues. The chain's CDR3 is CASSPQTSGGNKETQYF. The CDR3 coding sequence is TGTGCCAGCTCACCACAGACTAGCGGGGGGAATAAAGAGACCCAGTACTTC.

The V and J genes are TRBV6-5 and TRBJ1-2; D is undetermined. Germline V lookup: CDR1 MNHEY, CDR2 SVGAGI. This CDR3 is 14 amino acids long. Trimming stripped 5 bases from V and 3 bases from J, with 13 bases between. The CDR3 sequence is CASSPGRLDYGYTF. Written as DNA, the CDR3 is TGTGCCAGCAGTCCCGGGAGGCTTGACTATGGCTACACCTTC.

The chain carries TRBV9 and TRBJ2-1; 14 bases line up with TRBD2. The CDR3 is 17 residues long. Germline CDR1 SGDLS, CDR2 YYNGEE. V shed 0 bases and J 6 bases; nucleotides not matched to a gene: 5. DNA for the CDR3: TGTGCCAGCAGCGTAGGACCCGGGACTAGCGGGGGCAATGAGCAGTTCTTC. Translation: CASSVGPGTSGGNEQFF.

This rearrangement joins TRBV7-2 to TRBJ2-7; TRBD2 matches 8 bases. The germline V gene encodes CDR1 SGHTA and CDR2 FQGNSA. Trimming cost V 4 bases and J 4 bases; bases outside gene matches: 9. CDR3 length: 15 residues. The CDR3 loop reads CASSSYGRGAYEQYF. CDR3 nucleotide sequence: TGTGCCAGCAGCTCATATGGGCGGGGGGCATACGAGCAGTACTTC. Full variable domain (missing parts from reference TRBV7-2 and TRBJ2-7): GAGVSQSPSNKVTEKGKDVELRCDPISGHTALYWYRQSLGQGLEFLIYFQGNSAPDKSGLPSDRFSAERTGGSVSTLTIQRTQQEDSAVYLCASSSYGRGAYEQYFGPGTRLTVT.

This clone was picked up a small number of times. The V call is TRBV6-6, the J call TRBJ1-6; TRBD1 might be the D (5 bases). Germline CDR1 reads MNHNY; CDR2 reads SVGAGI (reference sequence). The CDR3 sequence is 13 residues long. With 10 bases removed from V and 1 base from J, the gap between germline ends came to 8 bases. DNA for the CDR3: TGTGCCACCAGGGAGTCCTATAATTCACCCCTCCACTTT. This codes for CATRESYNSPLHF.

This clone has just a few counts. The chain carries TRBV30 and TRBJ2-5, with a weak D call TRBD1 (5 bases). Germline assignment: CDR1 GTSNPN and CDR2 SVGIG (reference sequence). The V end lost 5 bases, the J end lost 1 base, and 11 bases lay between the germline ends. The CDR3 is 13 amino acids. In nucleotides, the CDR3 is TGTGCCTGGCAGCCGACAGTCCAAGAGACCCAGTACTTC. Translated, it gives CAWQPTVQETQYF.

The chain links TRBV5-1 to TRBJ1-5; weak D call: TRBD1 (5 bases). This CDR3 is built from 15 residues. Trimming took 5 bases from V and 2 from J, leaving 14 bases between them. Per the germline V gene, CDR1 is SGHRS and CDR2 is YFSETQ. CDR3 in amino acids: CASSMGQGGNQPQHF. CDR3 sequence (DNA): TGCGCCAGCAGTATGGGGCAGGGCGGCAATCAGCCCCAGCATTTT.

The V and J genes are TRBV6-5 and TRBJ1-2; 7 bases line up with TRBD1. There are 14 residues in the CDR3. After removal of 0 bases from V and 8 bases from J, the junction contained 6 bases not matched to a gene. CDR1 is MNHEY, CDR2 SVGAGI, per germline. Written as DNA, the CDR3 is TGTGCCAGCAGTTACTCTCAGGGGGAACGGGGCTACACCTTC. As protein: CASSYSQGERGYTF.

The chain combines TRBV9 with TRBJ2-2, with TRBD2 identical over 12 bases. The CDR3 has 15 residues. The junction had 4 bases not matched to a gene; V was cut back by 4 bases and J by 6 bases. CDR1 and CDR2 (germline): SGDLS, YYNGEE. This CDR3 reads CASSLAGGPAGELFF. As DNA, the CDR3 is TGTGCCAGCAGCCTAGCGGGGGGGCCGGCCGGGGAGCTGTTTTTT.

The chain recombines TRBV6-1 with TRBJ2-5, with 8 bases that match TRBD1. The J call is doubtful: the DNA matches TRBJ2-7 better. CDR1 is MNHNS and CDR2 is SASEGT in the germline V gene. The CDR3 is 14 amino acids. The CDR3 sequence: CASSERQGPYEQYF. The CDR3 bases are TGTGCCAGCAGTGAACGACAGGGGCCCTACGAGCAGTACTTC.

This clone has just a few counts. V and J are TRBV5-1 and TRBJ1-4; D call uncertain. Germline V gives CDR1 SGHRS, CDR2 YFSETQ. The germline V and J ends were trimmed by 0 bases and 5 bases, with 2 bases remaining between them. The CDR3 is made up of 12 amino acids. The CDR3 loop is CASSLANEKLFF. In nucleotides, the CDR3 is TGCGCCAGCAGCTTGGCGAATGAAAAACTGTTTTTT.

The chain has TRBV29-1 and TRBJ2-7; possible D gene TRBD2, 8 bases. This CDR3 is built from 13 residues. V was pared by 7 bases and J by 6 bases, with 19 bases between. In germline, CDR1 is SQVTM, CDR2 ANQGSEA. CDR3 protein: CSATEGAGGEQYF. In DNA form, the CDR3 reads TGCAGCGCCACAGAGGGGGCGGGGGGCGAGCAGTACTTC.